The text below deals with one TCR beta chain. Its specific antigen is unknown. The sample holds no much larger clone one base away, and base qualities are not on file. The data belong to a study of T cell changes during pregnancy in multiple sclerosis (dated by TCRdb to between 2019 and 2020). Background on the whole study: The study looked at changes in the T cell repertoire across pregnancy in women with multiple sclerosis.

V lost 10 bases and J lost 5 bases, and the count of bases not matched to a germline gene is 12. CDR1 and CDR2 were assigned from the germline V gene (reference sequence) as LNHDA and SQIVND. The CDR3 spans 14 residues, from the cysteine through the phenylalanine. The kept DNA is CDR3 alone, 42 bases in frame from the first base. Libraries came from the immunoSEQ multiplex PCR assay. In its TCRdb copy, this immuneACCESS table keeps in-frame sequences only and misses some clones. Where compared with another copy, unresolved V genes explain less than half of these, and the others have no known cause. This sample gives approximately 46,000 clones in total; 75% to 95% of them show up just once. About 3.1% of the sample comes from the top ten.

The source material was CD8+ T cells from peripheral blood mononuclear cells, sampled in the second trimester of pregnancy. The clonotype originates from a female donor with multiple sclerosis, enrolled in a pregnancy study. The sequence joins TRBV19 to TRBJ2-7, with 9 bases in between that match TRBD1. The DNA sequence is TGTGCCACCCACCCGGGGACAGGGTTCCACGAGCAGTACTTC. The resulting protein is CATHPGTGFHEQYF. The CDR3, completed at both ends by the reference TRBV19 and TRBJ2-7 genes, gives the full variable domain DGGITQSPKYLFRKEGQNVTLSCEQNLNHDAMYWYRQDPGQGLRLIYYSQIVNDFQKGDIAEGYSVSREKKESFPLTVTSAQKNPTAFYLCATHPGTGFHEQYFGPGTRLTVT.